These 3 T cell receptor beta chains originate from one sample sequenced in a study of graft-versus-host responses after intestinal transplantation. Their antigen targets remain unknown. Using immunoSEQ multiplex PCR, the repertoire was profiled, and TCRdb retains in-frame clones only, with some absent. The sample lists tens of thousands of clones; around nine tenths were seen once. The specimen comprised unstimulated CD4+ T cells sorted from spleen or lymph node cells, sampled before intestinal transplant. These receptors came from a human donor who received an intestinal transplant.

The chain combines TRBV28 with TRBJ2-1; a weak D match, TRBD2 (6 bases). The V gene lost 6 bases and the J gene lost 1 base, with 7 bases spanning the gap. The V gene's germline CDR1 is MDHEN and CDR2 SYDVKM. The CDR3 is made up of 13 amino acids. In DNA form, the CDR3 reads TGTGCCAGCAGGGGGGGTTCCTACAATGAGCAGTTCTTC. Protein: CASRGGSYNEQFF.

The genes are TRBV7-9 and TRBJ1-1; the match to TRBD1 covers 10 bases. Germline V gives CDR1 SEHNR, CDR2 FQNEAQ (reference sequence). The V segment lost 6 bases and the J segment 1 base; nucleotides outside the gene matches: 5. The CDR3 spans 15 residues. CDR3 sequence (DNA): TGTGCCAGCAGTCGACAGGGGGCGCAGAACACTGAAGCTTTCTTT. It is translated as CASSRQGAQNTEAFF.

The chain uses TRBV7-8 and TRBJ2-1; D gene ambiguous. The CDR3 extends over 15 amino acids. Germline CDR1 is SGHVS and CDR2 is FQNEAQ. V was trimmed by 5 bases and J by 3 bases, leaving 14 bases between them. The DNA for the CDR3 is TGTGCCAGCAGCCCAGATCCAGGATACTACAATGAGCAGTTCTTC. It codes for CASSPDPGYYNEQFF.